A single sample gave rise to the 10 T cell receptor beta chains below, sequenced in a study of OX40 agonist ivuxolimab in advanced cancers. Libraries were prepared by immunoSEQ multiplex PCR; TCRdb keeps only in-frame clonotypes and omits some of them. Here the sample spans fewer than 70,000 clones, roughly 88% being singletons. Sequenced material: CD4+ or CD8+ T cells sorted from blood, taken in a trial of the OX40 agonist ivuxolimab. The receptors here all came from an adult with an advanced solid tumor such as melanoma, head and neck, liver or kidney cancer.

V is TRBV18 and J is TRBJ2-7, with 8 bases matching TRBD1. V trimming: 3 bases; J trimming: 2 bases; junction bases outside the gene matches: 6. The germline CDR1 and CDR2 sequences are KGHSH and LQKENI. The length of the CDR3 is 15 residues. CDR3 coding DNA: TGTGCCAGCTCACCTCCACCGGGACAGGCCTACGAGCAGTACTTC. Translating it yields CASSPPPGQAYEQYF.

The rearrangement joins TRBV15 to TRBJ1-5; possibly TRBD1 for D (6 bases). The V gene's germline CDR1 is LNHNV and CDR2 YYDKDF (reference sequence). The CDR3 spans 15 residues. Trimming cost V 1 base and J 2 bases, with 9 bases left between them. CDR3 nucleotide sequence: TGTGCCACCAGCAGAGTACAGGGTGGCAATCAGCCCCAGCATTTT. Translating it yields CATSRVQGGNQPQHF. Together with reference TRBV15 and TRBJ1-5, the CDR3 gives the full variable domain: DAMVIQNPRYQVTQFGKPVTLSCSQTLNHNVMYWYQQKSSQAPKLLFHYYDKDFNNEADTPDNFQSRRPNTSFCFLDIRSPGLGDTAMYLCATSRVQGGNQPQHFGDGTRLSIL.

CDR3 in amino acids: CASSYDNSPLHF. CDR3 DNA sequence: TGTGCCAGCAGTTACGACAATTCACCCCTCCACTTT. The chain has TRBV6-6 and TRBJ1-6; no definite D call. Germline CDR1 and CDR2: MNHNY and SVGAGI (reference sequence). Trimming removed 2 bases from V and 7 bases from J, with 3 bases in between. The CDR3 sequence is 12 residues long.

The chain employs TRBV5-1 and TRBJ2-1, with 8 bases that match TRBD2. V dropped 1 base and J dropped 9; count of bases not matched to a gene: 12. This CDR3 contains 16 residues. Germline CDR1 SGHRS, CDR2 YFSETQ. The CDR3 DNA follows: TGCGCCAGCAGCTTGCCTTCCGGGGGGGCGGTTGGTGAGCAGTTCTTC. It encodes CASSLPSGGAVGEQFF.

This clone showed up just once. The chain is built from TRBV5-1 and TRBJ1-6; TRBD1 agrees at 7 bases. The V segment lost 5 bases and the J segment 5 bases; nucleotides outside the gene matches: 4. CDR3 length equals 14 residues. In germline, CDR1 is SGHRS, CDR2 YFSETQ. The CDR3 region has the DNA TGCGCCAGCAGGAAGACAGGGAATAATTCACCCCTCCACTTT. As protein: CASRKTGNNSPLHF.

This chain joins TRBV7-9 and TRBJ1-6; TRBD1 aligns across 8 bases. This CDR3 is built from 13 residues. Trimming cost V 6 bases and J 11 bases; bases outside gene matches: 6. Germline V gives CDR1 SEHNR, CDR2 FQNEAQ (reference sequence). The CDR3 is CASSSTGGPPLHF. Here the CDR3 DNA reads TGTGCCAGCAGTAGTACAGGGGGTCCACCCCTCCACTTT. Looking up the rest from reference TRBV7-9 and TRBJ1-6 gives the full variable domain: DTGVSQNPRHKITKRGQNVTFRCDPISEHNRLYWYRQTLGQGPEFLTYFQNEAQLEKSRLLSDRFSAERPKGSFSTLEIQRTEQGDSAMYLCASSSTGGPPLHFGNGTRLTVT.

The J gene is TRBJ1-1, the V gene TRBV5-4, with D uncertain. This CDR3 spans 13 amino acids. Germline values: CDR1 SGHNT, CDR2 YYREEE (reference sequence). V shed 4 bases and J shed 1 base, with 8 bases lying between them. The CDR3 coding sequence is TGTGCCAGCAGCGGACCCCAGAACACTGAAGCTTTCTTT. Protein: CASSGPQNTEAFF.

This chain joins TRBV9 and TRBJ2-3; TRBD2 might be the D (6 bases). The V end was cut by 4 bases, the J end by 0 bases, with 15 bases between. There are 16 residues in the CDR3. Germline CDR1 reads SGDLS; CDR2 reads YYNGEE. The CDR3 DNA reads TGTGCCAGCAGCCTGGAGGGACTGACTAGCACAGATACGCAGTATTTT. It is translated as CASSLEGLTSTDTQYF.

This chain connects TRBV7-8 to TRBJ1-6; D might be TRBD1 (6 bases). Per germline, CDR1 SGHVS and CDR2 FQNEAQ. V was pared by 5 bases and J by 7 bases, with 15 bases between. The CDR3 is 15 amino acids. CDR3 bases: TGTGCCAGCAGCGTGTCAGGGGCGACGAATTCACCCCTCCACTTT. This gives the protein CASSVSGATNSPLHF.

This clone has only a few counts. The chain carries TRBV6-5 and TRBJ2-7, with TRBD1 matching 7 bases. This CDR3 is built from 12 residues. Germline CDR1 and CDR2: MNHEY and SVGAGI. Trimming cost V 8 bases and J 6 bases; bases outside gene matches: 7. The CDR3, as DNA: TGTGCCAGCGGGAGACAGGGCCTCGAGCAGTACTTC. The encoded protein is CASGRQGLEQYF.